One and the same sample provided the 11 T cell receptor beta chains below, sequenced in a study of CD8 T cells in ankylosing spondylitis (dated by TCRdb to the late 2010s). The library was prepared using 5' RACE. Sequencing was carried out with an Illumina HiSeq 2500. TCRdb reanalyzed the raw reads on its own, using fastp at Q25 for trimming and MiXCR for clone calling, and kept in-frame beta chains. Rows are unified per CDR3 protein, each entry keeping the most common DNA and genes. For this sample the table gives 200,000 to 300,000 distinct CDR3 sequences, of which around 9.2% were detected only once. Clones ranked in the top ten supply 6.8% of the sample. Sequencing was performed on blood, either unsorted or a sorted T cell fraction (not recorded which). Receptors originate from a male donor with ankylosing spondylitis or in good health (not recorded which).

This clonotype occurred many times. The chain joins TRBV30 to TRBJ1-1; TRBD1 is a possible D gene (6 bases). CDR1 and CDR2 (germline): GTSNPN, SVGIG (reference sequence). The germline V and J ends were trimmed by 1 base and 5 bases, with 17 bases remaining between them. This CDR3 contains 15 residues. The CDR3 DNA is TGTGCCTGGAGTGGCATTCGGGGGCAGAGGACTGAAGCTTTCTTT. It codes for CAWSGIRGQRTEAFF.

This clonotype was detected many times. This chain connects TRBV29-1 to TRBJ2-7, with TRBD1 matching over 7 bases. Germline values: CDR1 SQVTM, CDR2 ANQGSEA. The CDR3 runs to 14 residues. The V and J ends lost 0 bases and 0 bases, in that order; junction bases with no gene match: 2. CDR3 residues: CSVEDRDSSYEQYF. The CDR3 DNA reads TGCAGCGTTGAAGACCGGGACAGCTCCTACGAGCAGTACTTC.

This clonotype was counted at least ten times. The chain carries TRBV20-1 and TRBJ2-7; D perhaps matches TRBD2 (6 bases). Trimming stripped 3 bases from V and 0 bases from J, with 12 bases between. Germline assignment: CDR1 DFQATT and CDR2 SNEGSKA (reference sequence). The length of the CDR3 is 14 residues. The CDR3 protein is CSARVGGVSYEQYF. The CDR3 nucleotides read TGCAGTGCTAGGGTGGGGGGTGTCTCCTACGAGCAGTACTTC.

This clonotype showed up just a few times. The genes are TRBV28 and TRBJ2-4; 11 nucleotides line up with TRBD2. Germline values: CDR1 MDHEN, CDR2 SYDVKM. The CDR3 loop spans 14 amino acids. Trimming at V came to 6 bases and at J to 6 bases, leaving 4 bases not matched to a gene. The DNA for the CDR3 is TGTGCCAGCAGCTTCGGGACTAGCGGAAACATTCAGTACTTC. Amino acids: CASSFGTSGNIQYF. The whole variable domain, remainder taken from reference TRBV28 and TRBJ2-4, is DVKVTQSSRYLVKRTGEKVFLECVQDMDHENMFWYRQDPGLGLRLIYFSYDVKMKEKGDIPEGYSVSREKKERFSLILESASTNQTSMYLCASSFGTSGNIQYFGAGTRLSVL.

The chain has TRBV7-2 and TRBJ2-1; TRBD2 aligns across 16 bases. The CDR3 is 16 amino acids. CDR1 is SGHTA, CDR2 FQGNSA, per germline. Trimming at V came to 3 bases and at J to 6 bases, leaving 2 bases not matched to a gene. The CDR3 nucleotides are TGTGCCAGCAGCTTGGGACTAGCGGGAGGGCCCAATGAGCAGTTCTTC. As protein: CASSLGLAGGPNEQFF.

This clonotype was counted many times. CDR3 nucleotides: TGCTCATGCGCCGGGACAGGGATGGCCGAGCAGTACTTC. Translating it yields CSCAGTGMAEQYF. The V and J genes are TRBV29-1 and TRBJ2-7, with 9 bases identical to TRBD1. The CDR3 loop spans 13 amino acids. Looked up from germline, CDR1 is SQVTM and CDR2 is ANQGSEA.

This clonotype was observed at least ten times. J is TRBJ2-2 and V is TRBV5-6, with D hard to call. V lost 1 base to trimming and J lost 7 bases, with 5 bases between them. CDR3 length: 12 amino acids. CDR1 is SGHDT, CDR2 YYEEEE, per germline. CDR3 bases: TGTGCCAGCAGCTTGTGGAACGGGGAGCTGTTTTTT. Translated, it gives CASSLWNGELFF.

This clonotype was counted ten times or more. This sequence joins TRBV7-9 and TRBJ2-1; D gene unclear. Germline lookup yields CDR1 SEHNR and CDR2 FQNEAQ (reference sequence). This CDR3 is built from 12 residues. Trimming shortened V by 2 bases and J by 7 bases, and 6 bases separated the two germline ends. CDR3 in DNA: TGTGCCAGCAGCTTATTGGCTAATGAGCAGTTCTTC. Its translation is CASSLLANEQFF.

This clonotype was found many times. The genes are TRBV4-3 and TRBJ2-7, with D possibly TRBD2 on 6 matching bases. The V gene's germline CDR1 is LGHNA and CDR2 YSLEER. V was clipped by 0 bases and J by 4 bases, with 7 bases between them. This CDR3 comprises 13 residues. The CDR3 DNA is TGCGCCAGCAGCCAAGATAGCGGATACGAGCAGTACTTC. Its translation is CASSQDSGYEQYF.

The chain joins TRBV19 to TRBJ2-7, with D hard to call. Trimming removed 8 bases at V and 5 bases at J, with 16 bases between. Germline lookup yields CDR1 LNHDA and CDR2 SQIVND (reference sequence). The CDR3 is 13 residues long. DNA for the CDR3: TGTGCCAGTTCAAGTCGGGTGGCAGACGAGCAGTACTTC. Amino acid sequence: CASSSRVADEQYF. Based on the CDR3 plus reference TRBV19 and TRBJ2-7, the full variable domain is DGGITQSPKYLFRKEGQNVTLSCEQNLNHDAMYWYRQDPGQGLRLIYYSQIVNDFQKGDIAEGYSVSREKKESFPLTVTSAQKNPTAFYLCASSSRVADEQYFGPGTRLTVT.

This clonotype was recorded at least ten times. The J gene is TRBJ1-1, the V gene TRBV19, with D tentatively TRBD1 (5 bases). In germline, CDR1 is LNHDA, CDR2 SQIVND (reference sequence). This CDR3 region has 16 residues. Trimming stripped 0 bases from V and 1 base from J, with 12 bases between. CDR3 coding DNA: TGTGCCAGTAGTATAGAAAGCAGGGAGCAGAACACTGAAGCTTTCTTT. Translating it yields CASSIESREQNTEAFF.